This is a list of T cell receptor beta chains from one sample in a study of CD8+CD57+ T cells in acquired aplastic anemia. TCRdb re-analysed the reads in MiXCR, keeping a single row per CDR3 protein. The table includes approximately 180,000 distinct CDR3 sequences, roughly half detected once. Material for sequencing was sorted CD4+, CD8+, or CD8+CD57+ T cells (not recorded which) from PBMCs. The receptor source for this set is a human donor with aplastic anemia. Both conserved end residues are part of each CDR3. A D gene is named only where the DNA matches it firmly. Some rows have no size entry. The others give once, few or many, or a class for an expanded clone.

v_call: TRBV12-3/TRBV12-4
d_call: TRBD2
j_call: TRBJ2-1
clone_size: NA
cdr3_nt: TGTGCCAGCAGTTTTCCCGGGACTAGCTTGTACAATGAGCAGTTCTTC
cdr3_aa: CASSFPGTSLYNEQFF

v_call: TRBV27
d_call: NA
j_call: TRBJ2-7
clone_size: NA
cdr3_nt: TGTGCCAGCAGTTCGCGCCTGCGGGGATCTACGAGCGAGCAGTACTTC
cdr3_aa: CASSSRLRGSTSEQYF

v_call: TRBV10-3
d_call: NA
j_call: TRBJ2-7
clone_size: NA
cdr3_nt: TGTGCCAGCAGTGAAATGAGGAGCGAGCAGTACTTC
cdr3_aa: CASSEMRSEQYF

v_call: TRBV6-4
d_call: NA
j_call: TRBJ2-1
clone_size: many
cdr3_nt: TGTGCCAGCAGCCTGACTGGGAACAATGAGCAGTTCTTC
cdr3_aa: CASSLTGNNEQFF

v_call: TRBV10-3
d_call: NA
j_call: TRBJ1-3
clone_size: many
cdr3_nt: TGTGCCATCAGTGGGGTTCTCTCTGGAAACACCATATATTTT
cdr3_aa: CAISGVLSGNTIYF

v_call: TRBV5-4
d_call: TRBD2
j_call: TRBJ2-5
clone_size: many
cdr3_nt: TGTGCCAGCAGTGCCCTGGGGACTAGCGGGATTGGTGAGACCCAGTACTTC
cdr3_aa: CASSALGTSGIGETQYF

v_call: TRBV4-2
d_call: NA
j_call: TRBJ1-6
clone_size: few
cdr3_nt: TGTGCCAGCAGCCAAGACGGTAGGGGTAATCATTCACCCCTCCACTTT
cdr3_aa: CASSQDGRGNHSPLHF

v_call: TRBV5-1
d_call: TRBD1
j_call: TRBJ2-7
clone_size: NA
cdr3_nt: TGCGCCAGCACCTTGCAGGGGGCCCACGAGCAGTACTTC
cdr3_aa: CASTLQGAHEQYF

v_call: TRBV12-3/TRBV12-4
d_call: NA
j_call: TRBJ1-5
clone_size: NA
cdr3_nt: TGTGCCAGCAGTCCGACGGAGGATCAGCCCCAGCATTTT
cdr3_aa: CASSPTEDQPQHF

v_call: TRBV7-9
d_call: NA
j_call: TRBJ2-1
clone_size: NA
cdr3_nt: TGTGCCAGCACCCCGGGTTCCCTCTCCTACAATGAGCAGTTCTTC
cdr3_aa: CASTPGSLSYNEQFF

v_call: TRBV7-2
d_call: TRBD2
j_call: TRBJ2-1
clone_size: many
cdr3_nt: TGTGCCAGCAGCAACCGGGGACTAGCGGGAGGGAACAATGAGCAGTTCTTC
cdr3_aa: CASSNRGLAGGNNEQFF

v_call: TRBV4-2
d_call: TRBD1
j_call: TRBJ2-1
clone_size: many
cdr3_nt: TGTGCCAGCAGCCGAAGATTTTTCAACATGGGGACAGGGGGCGACGAGCAGTTCTTC
cdr3_aa: CASSRRFFNMGTGGDEQFF

v_call: TRBV5-1
d_call: TRBD2
j_call: TRBJ2-1
clone_size: NA
cdr3_nt: TGCGCCAGCAGCCCCGGACTAGCAGGACACTATGAGCAGTTCTTC
cdr3_aa: CASSPGLAGHYEQFF

v_call: TRBV29-1
d_call: TRBD1
j_call: TRBJ2-7
clone_size: few
cdr3_nt: TGCAGCGCCGGGGTCAGGGGGTACGAGCAGTACTTC
cdr3_aa: CSAGVRGYEQYF

v_call: TRBV25-1
d_call: NA
j_call: TRBJ2-7
clone_size: many
cdr3_nt: TGTGCCAGCAGTGAATATGGGGGCTACGAGCAGTACTTC
cdr3_aa: CASSEYGGYEQYF

v_call: TRBV6-2/TRBV6-3
d_call: NA
j_call: TRBJ2-1
clone_size: many
cdr3_nt: TGTGCCAGCGGAGCGAATGAGCAGTTCTTC
cdr3_aa: CASGANEQFF

v_call: TRBV2
d_call: NA
j_call: TRBJ1-5
clone_size: NA
cdr3_nt: TGTGCCAGCAGTGCCGACGATTTACCCCAGCATTTT
cdr3_aa: CASSADDLPQHF

v_call: TRBV24-1
d_call: TRBD2
j_call: TRBJ2-5
clone_size: NA
cdr3_nt: TGTGCCACCAGTGAGAATACTAGCGGGAAGGAGACCCAGTACTTC
cdr3_aa: CATSENTSGKETQYF

v_call: TRBV15
d_call: NA
j_call: TRBJ1-1
clone_size: NA
cdr3_nt: TGTGCCACCAGCAGAGATCCCAAGGGCGCTGAAGCTTTCTTT
cdr3_aa: CATSRDPKGAEAFF

v_call: TRBV7-2
d_call: TRBD1
j_call: TRBJ2-5
clone_size: many
cdr3_nt: TGTGCCAGCAGCTTAGCTGGGACAGGATTTCGGACCCAGTACTTC
cdr3_aa: CASSLAGTGFRTQYF

v_call: TRBV14
d_call: TRBD2
j_call: TRBJ2-1
clone_size: many
cdr3_nt: TGTGCCAGCAGCCGCTCGACCTTACTAGCGGGGGTGGTCTTC
cdr3_aa: CASSRSTLLAGVVF

v_call: TRBV20-1
d_call: TRBD2
j_call: TRBJ2-3
clone_size: many
cdr3_nt: TGCAGTGCTAGAGATCCTAGCGGGTATACGCAGTATTTT
cdr3_aa: CSARDPSGYTQYF

v_call: TRBV15
d_call: TRBD1
j_call: TRBJ2-7
clone_size: NA
cdr3_nt: TGTGCCACCGTGGGACAGGGAGATTGGGAGCAGTACTTC
cdr3_aa: CATVGQGDWEQYF

v_call: TRBV6-2/TRBV6-3
d_call: NA
j_call: TRBJ2-3
clone_size: few
cdr3_nt: TGTGCCAGCAGTTACGTCCAGGGGAACACAGATACGCAGTATTTT
cdr3_aa: CASSYVQGNTDTQYF

v_call: TRBV9
d_call: TRBD1
j_call: TRBJ2-2
clone_size: many
cdr3_nt: TGTGCCAGCAGCGTAGCTGGGACAGGGGTACCCGGGGAGCTGTTTTTT
cdr3_aa: CASSVAGTGVPGELFF

v_call: TRBV7-9
d_call: NA
j_call: TRBJ2-3
clone_size: NA
cdr3_nt: TGTGCCAGTAGTATAGATCCGGGGGTGGATACGCAGTATTTT
cdr3_aa: CASSIDPGVDTQYF

v_call: TRBV28
d_call: NA
j_call: TRBJ2-1
clone_size: few
cdr3_nt: TGTGCCAGCAGTCCTGGGGGACTCCGTGAGCAGTTCTTC
cdr3_aa: CASSPGGLREQFF

v_call: TRBV7-2
d_call: NA
j_call: TRBJ1-6
clone_size: many
cdr3_nt: TGTGCCAGCAGCCCACCAGCGTTTGGGGTAGGGAATTCACCCCTCCACTTT
cdr3_aa: CASSPPAFGVGNSPLHF

v_call: TRBV2
d_call: TRBD1
j_call: TRBJ2-2
clone_size: NA
cdr3_nt: TGTGCCAGTTCGGACAGGGATGTTTCCCCGGAGCTGTTTTTT
cdr3_aa: CASSDRDVSPELFF

v_call: TRBV6-2/TRBV6-3
d_call: TRBD1
j_call: TRBJ2-7
clone_size: few
cdr3_nt: TGTGCCAGCAGCCCCGGGACAGGGGGCGTCTGCGAGCAGTACTTC
cdr3_aa: CASSPGTGGVCEQYF

v_call: TRBV6-5
d_call: NA
j_call: TRBJ2-5
clone_size: many
cdr3_nt: TGTGCCAGCAGTTACTCTTCAGGGCTGGGCCAAGAGACCCAGTACTTC
cdr3_aa: CASSYSSGLGQETQYF

v_call: TRBV24-1
d_call: TRBD1
j_call: TRBJ1-2
clone_size: many
cdr3_nt: TGTGCCACCAGTGATACAGGGGGCGATGGCTACACCTTC
cdr3_aa: CATSDTGGDGYTF

v_call: TRBV11-1
d_call: TRBD2
j_call: TRBJ2-3
clone_size: NA
cdr3_nt: TGTGCCAGCAGCTTAGAAGCGGGGGCCGCGGATACGCAGTATTTT
cdr3_aa: CASSLEAGAADTQYF

v_call: TRBV7-9
d_call: TRBD2
j_call: TRBJ2-4
clone_size: NA
cdr3_nt: TGTGCCAGCAGCTCTTGGACTAGCGGGGGGAACATTCAGTACTTC
cdr3_aa: CASSSWTSGGNIQYF

v_call: TRBV24-1
d_call: NA
j_call: TRBJ2-1
clone_size: NA
cdr3_nt: TGTGCCACCAAGGAGGGGCCGGGATACAATGAGCAGTTCTTC
cdr3_aa: CATKEGPGYNEQFF

v_call: TRBV7-2
d_call: NA
j_call: TRBJ2-6
clone_size: NA
cdr3_nt: TGTGCCAGCAGCTCCAACTCTGGGGCCAACGTCCTGACTTTC
cdr3_aa: CASSSNSGANVLTF

v_call: TRBV7-2
d_call: NA
j_call: TRBJ2-7
clone_size: NA
cdr3_nt: TGTGCCAGCAGCTTGACAGCCTACTACGAGCAGTACTTC
cdr3_aa: CASSLTAYYEQYF